This T cell receptor (beta chain) comes out of a study of cytomegalovirus exposure and HLA in healthy donors. Study information: The study placed around 85% of its 350 to 450 genotyped donors in the Caucasian-associated ancestry cluster.

General study points: Most observed TCR sequences were rare, whereas some public TCRs were detected in many donors.

In the PCR, 60 Vbeta and 13 Jbeta primers were used. Source study methods: In a later analysis, about 12 million of approximately 80 million unique beta chains occurred in at least two donors. Clones were read by immunoSEQ multiplex PCR, and TCRdb kept only the in-frame ones, dropping some. V, J and clone size are taken as reported in that table, and D and trimming were inferred from the DNA itself. The sample holds approximately 290,000 clones, 75% to 85% seen once. In regard to this clone: Its matching antigen is unknown.

From germline, CDR1 is MDHEN and CDR2 SYDVKM. Trimming removed 3 bases from V and 9 bases from J, with 15 bases in between. The CDR3 extends over 13 amino acids. Sequenced sample: PBMCs. The V and J genes are TRBV28 and TRBJ2-7; D might be TRBD1 (6 bases). This TCR was sampled from a girl aged 2 to 9 in good health and CMV-seronegative. The CDR3 region is CASSLVDSLGQYF. The CDR3 nucleotides read TGTGCCAGCAGTTTGGTGGACAGCTTGGGGCAGTACTTC.